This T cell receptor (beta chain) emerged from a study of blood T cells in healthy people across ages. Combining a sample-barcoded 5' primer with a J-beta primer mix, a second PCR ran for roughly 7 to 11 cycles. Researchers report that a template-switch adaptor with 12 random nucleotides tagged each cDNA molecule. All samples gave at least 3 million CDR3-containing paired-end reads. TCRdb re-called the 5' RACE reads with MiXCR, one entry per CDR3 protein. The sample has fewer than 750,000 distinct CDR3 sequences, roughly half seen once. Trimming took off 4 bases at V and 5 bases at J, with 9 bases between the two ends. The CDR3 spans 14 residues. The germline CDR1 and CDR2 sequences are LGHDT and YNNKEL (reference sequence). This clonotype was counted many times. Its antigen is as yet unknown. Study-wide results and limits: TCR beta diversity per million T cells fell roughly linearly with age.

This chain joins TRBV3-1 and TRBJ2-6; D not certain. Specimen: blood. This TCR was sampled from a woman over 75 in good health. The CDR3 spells CASSLSAWANVLTF. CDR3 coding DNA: TGTGCCAGCAGCCTCTCCGCTTGGGCCAACGTCCTGACTTTC. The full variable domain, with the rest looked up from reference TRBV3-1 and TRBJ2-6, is DTAVSQTPKYLVTQMGNDKSIKCEQNLGHDTMYWYKQDSKKFLKIMFSYNNKELIINETVPNRFSPKSPDKAHLNLHINSLELGDSAVYFCASSLSAWANVLTFGAGSRLTVL.